The entry that follows covers one TCR beta chain sequence. Its antigen is unknown. CDR1 is MNHNS and CDR2 is SASEGT in the germline V gene. This CDR3 has 15 residues. V lost 2 bases and J 1 base, leaving 12 bases between the germline ends. TCRdb's copy holds only in-frame clones and misses some; the assay was immunoSEQ multiplex PCR. The sample holds some 15,000 clones; 90% are singletons and the top ten take approximately 2.8%. These data belong to a study of T cell clonotyping in hematopoietic cell transplantation. Study-level findings and limits: After transplant, recipient diversity fell while pathologically expanded clonotypes grew through day 180. At the given depth, recipient repertoires were over 95% de novo clonotypes.

This receptor was taken from a man between 50 and 59 years old in good health. Some clones in this sample may be carry-over from other donors' samples. What was sequenced was peripheral blood mononuclear cells. V is TRBV6-1 and J is TRBJ2-7, with D perhaps matching TRBD2 (6 bases). This chain's CDR3 is CASSESGEGSYEQYF. The CDR3 region has the DNA TGTGCCAGCAGTGAATCGGGGGAAGGGTCCTACGAGCAGTACTTC.